The source of this TCR beta chain is a study of CD8+CD57+ T cells in acquired aplastic anemia. Notes on the study in general: Significance was not reached for CD8+ Simpson's diversity between patients and controls.

Many counts were recorded for this clonotype. Antigen unknown. Genomic DNA constituted the template upon which TCR beta VDJ and CDR3 profiling was performed. TCRdb reprocessed the reads with MiXCR, giving one entry per CDR3 protein. The repertoire holds around 180,000 distinct CDR3 sequences, around 65% seen once, with 35% to 55% in the top ten. Source material: sorted CD4+, CD8+, or CD8+CD57+ T cells (not recorded which) from PBMCs. The receptor was isolated from a human donor with severe aplastic anemia or a healthy control (not recorded which).

CDR3 nucleotide sequence: TGCGCCAGCAGCCAAGACGGCTACGAGCAGTACTTC. Residues: CASSQDGYEQYF. The rearrangement joins TRBV4-1 to TRBJ2-7; unclear D gene. This CDR3 comprises 12 residues. The V end was cut by 0 bases, the J end by 3 bases, with 3 bases between. Per germline, CDR1 MGHRA and CDR2 YSYEKL.